The TCR beta chain described here comes from a study of cytotoxic CD8 clonotypes in ibrutinib-treated CLL. Findings and limits, study-wide: The study found public clonotypes uncommon, contracting or stable on treatment. In comparison with age-matched healthy donors, baseline clonality was higher and tracked circulating CD8+ T-cell counts.

Note on this clone: What it recognizes is unknown.

This CDR3 has 13 amino acids. Germline V gene data show CDR1 as SGHAT and CDR2 as FQNNGV. Unmatched junction bases numbered 2, after V lost 7 bases and J lost 2 bases. This table comes from immunoSEQ multiplex PCR, and its TCRdb copy is limited to in-frame clones, with some not included. Among nearly 50,000 clones listed, 57% were seen once. The receptor was derived from a human donor with chronic lymphocytic leukemia. The J gene is TRBJ2-1, the V gene TRBV11-2; 7 bases agree with TRBD2. The sequencing here drew on PBMCs, taken after 24 months of ibrutinib treatment. This CDR3 reads CASTRGAYNEQFF. Here the CDR3 DNA reads TGTGCCAGCACTCGGGGGGCCTACAATGAGCAGTTCTTC. Based on the CDR3 plus reference TRBV11-2 and TRBJ2-1, the full variable domain is EAGVAQSPRYKIIEKRQSVAFWCNPISGHATLYWYQQILGQGPKLLIQFQNNGVVDDSQLPKDRFSAERLKGVDSTLKIQPAKLEDSAVYLCASTRGAYNEQFFGPGTRLTVL.